This T cell receptor (beta chain) was sequenced during a study of lymphopenia after photon versus proton radiotherapy. Points from the study as a whole: Authors raise, but do not show, better survival with proton therapy. After the lymphocyte nadir, photon-treated repertoires showed oligoclonal expansion, especially of CD8+ Temra cells. Relative stability marked proton patients; photon patients lost diversity and naive cells. Larger post-nadir TCR diversity loss correlated inversely with survival in deceased patients.

In regard to this clone: Its antigen remains unknown.

There are 12 residues in the CDR3. Germline V gene sequence: CDR1 MNHNS, CDR2 SASEGT. Trimming removed 6 bases at V and 3 bases at J, with 6 bases between. Using immunoSEQ multiplex PCR, the repertoire was profiled, and TCRdb retains in-frame clones only, with some absent. The sample holds about 39,000 clones, 80% to 95% seen once. The clonotype originates from a man aged 60 to 69 with cholangiocarcinoma. V and J are TRBV6-1 and TRBJ2-1; D ambiguous. The specimen comprised peripheral blood, sampled from a patient treated with photon-based radiotherapy. The CDR3 DNA follows: TGTGCCAGCAGCTCGCTCTACAATGAGCAGTTCTTC. Amino acids: CASSSLYNEQFF.